This T cell receptor (beta chain) came from a study of blood T cell repertoires in COVID-19. Assay: immunoSEQ multiplex PCR; the TCRdb copy retains only in-frame clones and omits some. The sample lists roughly 170,000 clones, 80% to 90% seen once, with 3.6% in the top ten. Specimen: PBMCs or T cells enriched from blood (not recorded which). The TCR originated in a woman between 50 and 59 years old in a cohort exposed to, infected with or recovered from COVID-19 (not recorded which).

The CDR3 spells CANGKYRESEQYF. The CDR3 coding sequence is TGTGCCAACGGGAAGTACAGGGAATCCGAGCAGTACTTC. V gene TRBV2 combines with J gene TRBJ2-7; the D gene is possibly TRBD1 (6 bases). The germline gives CDR1 SNHLY, CDR2 FYNNEI. This CDR3 contains 13 residues. Deletions cut 10 bases from V and 6 bases from J, with 19 bases between.